The 30 T cell receptor beta chains given below trace back to one sample, sequenced in a study of blood T cell repertoires in COVID-19. Measured with immunoSEQ multiplex PCR; TCRdb has only the in-frame clones, and not every one. Seen here are 25,000 to 35,000 clones, approximately 85% observed once, and the top ten hold 7.3%. Sequenced input: peripheral blood. Every receptor here comes from a human donor in a cohort sampled during active COVID-19.

The J gene is TRBJ1-4, the V gene TRBV28, with a tentative D call TRBD1 (5 bases). The germline CDR1 and CDR2 sequences are MDHEN and SYDVKM. Trimming left V 4 bases short and J 8 bases short, with 14 bases between. The CDR3 has 14 residues. CDR3 DNA sequence: TGTGCCAGCAGTTCAACCAGGGAAGGGGAAAAACTGTTTTTT. This translates into CASSSTREGEKLFF. Full variable domain (remainder filled in from reference TRBV28 and TRBJ1-4): DVKVTQSSRYLVKRTGEKVFLECVQDMDHENMFWYRQDPGLGLRLIYFSYDVKMKEKGDIPEGYSVSREKKERFSLILESASTNQTSMYLCASSSTREGEKLFFGSGTQLSVL.

The rearrangement links TRBV6-5 to TRBJ2-1; D possibly corresponds to TRBD2 (5 bases). CDR1 MNHEY and CDR2 SVGAGI come from the germline V gene. Trimming took off 2 bases at V and 7 bases at J, with 18 bases between the two ends. CDR3 size: 16 residues. CDR3 coding DNA: TGTGCCAGCAGTTACGTTCCTAGCTTCGAGGGAAATGAGCAGTTCTTC. Amino acids: CASSYVPSFEGNEQFF.

J is TRBJ2-2 and V is TRBV24-1; a weak D match, TRBD2 (5 bases). Trimming took 7 bases from V and 4 from J, leaving 12 bases between them. The CDR3 is made up of 14 amino acids. Germline lookup yields CDR1 KGHDR and CDR2 SFDVKD. In DNA form, the CDR3 reads TGTGCCACCAGGAAAGCGGCATCCACCGGGGAGCTGTTTTTT. Translated, it gives CATRKAASTGELFF.

This rearrangement joins TRBV12-5 to TRBJ2-3, with D possibly TRBD2 on 5 matching bases. Trimming took off 2 bases at V and 1 base at J, with 13 bases between the two ends. Germline CDR1 reads LGHNT; CDR2 reads FRNRAP. The CDR3 runs 16 residues. CDR3 amino acids: CASGLLPPGGTDTQYF. As DNA, the CDR3 is TGTGCTAGTGGTTTGCTCCCGCCCGGGGGCACAGATACGCAGTATTTT.

This clone was seen more than once but under ten times. This rearrangement joins TRBV23-1 to TRBJ1-5; TRBD1 is a possible D gene (5 bases). TRBV23-1 is marked as an open reading frame, function uncertain. The CDR3 sequence is 18 residues long. Trimming left V 2 bases short and J 2 bases short, with 19 bases between. The CDR3 DNA sequence: TGCGCCAGCAGTCAAGAGGGACTTTCCAAGGCTCGCAATCAGCCCCAGCATTTT. Its translation: CASSQEGLSKARNQPQHF.

The chain employs TRBV10-3 and TRBJ2-5, with TRBD1 as a possible D gene (6 bases). The V end was cut by 2 bases, the J end by 3 bases, with 10 bases between. CDR3 length: 14 residues. Germline lookup yields CDR1 ENHRY and CDR2 SYGVKD. CDR3 DNA sequence: TGTGCCATCAGTGAGGGGGACATCGAAGAGACCCAGTACTTC. The encoded protein is CAISEGDIEETQYF.

V usage is TRBV7-6 and J usage is TRBJ2-1, with 11 bases fitting TRBD2. In germline, CDR1 is SGHVS, CDR2 FNYEAQ. CDR3 length equals 18 residues. J lost 8 bases, V lost 5 bases, and 17 bases had no gene match. CDR3 amino acids: CASSHRQASGGPTDEQFF. The CDR3 region has the DNA TGTGCCAGCAGCCACAGACAGGCTAGCGGGGGGCCAACAGATGAGCAGTTCTTC. Using reference TRBV7-6 and TRBJ2-1 for the parts outside the CDR3, the full variable domain is GAGVSQSPRYKVTKRGQDVALRCDPISGHVSLYWYRQALGQGPEFLTYFNYEAQQDKSGLPNDRFSAERPEGSISTLTIQRTEQRDSAMYRCASSHRQASGGPTDEQFFGPGTRLTVL.

Within the sample, this clone is large (0.1 to 1%). The chain recombines TRBV10-2 with TRBJ1-2; D is ambiguous. The CDR3 covers 11 residues. Trimming took off 10 bases at V and 6 bases at J, with 12 bases between the two ends. From germline, CDR1 is WSHSY and CDR2 SAAADI. The CDR3 is CATHGEHGYTF. As DNA, the CDR3 is TGCGCCACCCACGGGGAGCATGGCTACACCTTC.

V gene TRBV19 combines with J gene TRBJ1-3; D gene uncertain. The CDR3 consists of 15 residues. The germline V gene encodes CDR1 LNHDA and CDR2 SQIVND (reference sequence). V was shortened by 4 bases and J by 0 bases, with 10 bases between the two germline ends. CDR3 in amino acids: CASSTLLSSGNTIYF. The CDR3 region has the DNA TGTGCCAGTAGTACACTCCTGAGCTCTGGAAACACCATATATTTT.

The chain is built from TRBV3-1 (or the pseudogene TRBV3-2) and TRBJ1-1; no reliable D call. This CDR3 comprises 15 residues. Looked up from germline, CDR1 is LGHDT and CDR2 is YNNKEL (reference sequence). Between the trimmed V and J ends, which lost 1 base and 4 bases, there was a span of 13 bases. The CDR3 loop reads CASSQVQVNPTEAFF. The CDR3, as DNA: TGTGCCAGCAGCCAAGTGCAGGTGAATCCCACTGAAGCTTTCTTT.

The chain carries TRBV9 and TRBJ2-1; 10 bases map to TRBD2. This CDR3 has 15 residues. Germline assignment: CDR1 SGDLS and CDR2 YYNGEE. V lost 4 bases and J lost 7; bases outside the gene matches: 8. The CDR3 DNA sequence: TGTGCCAGCAGCAAAGGACTAGCGGATAGGAATGAGCAGTTCTTC. As protein: CASSKGLADRNEQFF.

The chain employs TRBV28 and TRBJ2-1, with 10 nucleotides matching TRBD2. There are 17 residues in the CDR3. CDR1 is MDHEN, CDR2 SYDVKM, per germline. The V segment lost 5 bases and the J segment 2 bases; nucleotides outside the gene matches: 9. CDR3 nucleotide sequence: TGTGCCAGCAGTCTCTTAGCGGGAGGCAACACCTACAATGAGCAGTTCTTC. This sequence encodes CASSLLAGGNTYNEQFF.

The chain couples TRBV29-1 to TRBJ2-5; possible D gene TRBD1, 6 bases. Trimming stripped 5 bases from V and 5 bases from J, with 21 bases between. Germline loops: CDR1 SQVTM, CDR2 ANQGSEA. The CDR3 has 15 amino acids. The DNA for the CDR3 is TGCAGCGTTCCAGCAGGGGAAACGAGGTGGGAGACCCAGTACTTC. Translated: CSVPAGETRWETQYF.

The rearrangement joins TRBV27 to TRBJ1-6; perhaps TRBD1 as D (6 bases). Germline V gene lookup returns CDR1 MNHEY and CDR2 SMNVEV (reference sequence). Trimming pared 5 bases from V and 4 bases from J, leaving 12 bases between. CDR3 length: 15 residues. CDR3 nucleotide sequence: TGTGCCAGCAGTCAGCGACAGGCTTATAATTCACCCCTCCACTTT. Its protein is CASSQRQAYNSPLHF.

V usage is TRBV28 and J usage is TRBJ2-1; TRBD2 matches 10 bases. The V gene end was trimmed by 5 bases and the J gene end by 1 base; junction bases not matched to a gene: 2. Germline CDR1 is MDHEN and CDR2 is SYDVKM. This CDR3 is built from 15 residues. Here the CDR3 reads CASSPGLASYNEQFF. CDR3 bases: TGTGCCAGCAGTCCGGGACTAGCGTCCTACAATGAGCAGTTCTTC.

The chain has TRBV28 and TRBJ2-1, with no clear D. The V and J ends lost 5 bases and 6 bases respectively, with 8 bases between them. The V gene's germline CDR1 is MDHEN and CDR2 SYDVKM. This CDR3 spans 12 amino acids. As DNA, the CDR3 is TGTGCCAGCAGTCCGCCCGGCAATGAGCAGTTCTTC. Its translation is CASSPPGNEQFF.

The gene calls are TRBV18 and TRBJ1-5; TRBD1 matches 9 bases. Germline CDR1 KGHSH, CDR2 LQKENI. V shed 4 bases and J 0 bases; nucleotides not matched to a gene: 7. The CDR3 loop spans 17 amino acids. CDR3 bases: TGTGCCAGCTCACTTCCAACAGGGGGCTCTAGCAATCAGCCCCAGCATTTT. Its protein product is CASSLPTGGSSNQPQHF.

The chain carries TRBV10-1 and TRBJ1-1; D call uncertain. This CDR3 comprises 12 residues. Trimming removed 5 bases from V and 1 base from J, with 5 bases in between. Germline CDR1 WNHNN, CDR2 SYGVQD (reference sequence). This CDR3 is CASSSGNTEAFF. The CDR3 DNA follows: TGCGCCAGCAGTTCAGGGAACACTGAAGCTTTCTTT.

This rearrangement joins TRBV18 to TRBJ1-2; D possibly corresponds to TRBD1 (6 bases). The CDR3 totals 13 residues. Germline CDR1 and CDR2: KGHSH and LQKENI. V lost 0 bases and J 8 bases, leaving 10 bases between the germline ends. DNA for the CDR3: TGTGCCAGCTCACCACCGGGACAAACCGGCTACACCTTC. Residues: CASSPPGQTGYTF.

V is TRBV7-2 and J is TRBJ1-1; 8 positions match TRBD1. Germline trimming cut 5 bases from V and 3 bases from J; bases unmatched to any gene: 2. This CDR3 contains 13 residues. CDR1 and CDR2 from the germline V gene are SGHTA and FQGNSA. The CDR3 reads CASSVQGDTEAFF. The CDR3 DNA follows: TGTGCCAGCAGCGTACAGGGGGACACTGAAGCTTTCTTT.

This clone was recorded once. The chain carries TRBV6-5 and TRBJ1-2; maybe TRBD1 (6 bases). Germline CDR1 MNHEY, CDR2 SVGAGI. The CDR3 consists of 13 residues. V was clipped by 6 bases and J by 6 bases, with 14 bases between them. The CDR3 loop reads CASRSGQNHGYTF. DNA for the CDR3: TGTGCCAGCAGATCTGGACAGAACCATGGCTACACCTTC.

The table lists this clone with a few counts. The rearrangement joins TRBV6-6 to TRBJ1-2, with 11 bases lining up with TRBD1. The J segment lost 3 bases and the V segment lost 5 bases, leaving 11 bases of the junction unmatched. Germline loops: CDR1 MNHNY, CDR2 SVGAGI (reference sequence). The CDR3 is made up of 17 amino acids. CDR3 protein: CASSLHLKGQGDYGYTF. The CDR3, as DNA: TGTGCCAGCAGTCTACATCTAAAGGGACAGGGGGACTATGGCTACACCTTC.

V is TRBV27 and J is TRBJ2-7; 7 bases align to TRBD1. The J segment lost 3 bases and the V segment lost 5 bases, leaving 10 bases of the junction unmatched. Germline lookup yields CDR1 MNHEY and CDR2 SMNVEV (reference sequence). The CDR3 runs to 15 residues. The CDR3: CASSLPGRQGYEQYF. CDR3 bases: TGTGCCAGCAGTCTCCCAGGGCGACAGGGCTACGAGCAGTACTTC.

The V call is TRBV10-3, the J call TRBJ1-4, with D perhaps TRBD1 (6 bases). The CDR3 has 16 amino acids. Trimming pared 0 bases from V and 2 bases from J, leaving 10 bases between. From germline, CDR1 is ENHRY and CDR2 SYGVKD. CDR3 nucleotide sequence: TGTGCCATCAGTGAGTCGACCACAGGGACTAATGAAAAACTGTTTTTT. As protein: CAISESTTGTNEKLFF.

The chain employs TRBV20-1 and TRBJ2-5; D is uncertain. V was trimmed by 6 bases and J by 9 bases, leaving 11 bases between them. This CDR3 has 10 amino acids. CDR1 is DFQATT and CDR2 is SNEGSKA in the germline V gene (reference sequence). The CDR3 DNA is TGCAGTGCCCGTCGCGAGGCCCAGTACTTC. Translated, it gives CSARREAQYF.

The V gene is TRBV13, the J gene TRBJ2-2; D possibly corresponds to TRBD2 (6 bases). The germline CDR1 and CDR2 sequences are PRHDT and FYEKMQ (reference sequence). CDR3 length: 13 residues. The germline V and J ends were trimmed by 1 base and 9 bases, with 9 bases remaining between them. This CDR3 is CASSLAAGWELFF. In DNA form, the CDR3 reads TGTGCCAGCAGCTTAGCCGCGGGATGGGAGCTGTTTTTT.

V gene TRBV19 combines with J gene TRBJ1-5; no reliable D call. Germline V gene data show CDR1 as LNHDA and CDR2 as SQIVND (reference sequence). The V and J ends lost 2 bases and 4 bases respectively, with 6 bases between them. The CDR3 extends over 13 amino acids. The CDR3: CASSISENQPQHF. The CDR3 DNA sequence: TGTGCCAGTAGTATATCGGAGAATCAGCCCCAGCATTTT.

The chain carries TRBV28 and TRBJ2-1; 8 bases align to TRBD1. This CDR3 comprises 15 residues. In germline, CDR1 is MDHEN, CDR2 SYDVKM. The J segment lost 7 bases and the V segment lost 6 bases, leaving 11 bases of the junction unmatched. The CDR3 protein is CASRVGAGGVNEQFF. The CDR3 nucleotides read TGTGCCAGCAGGGTAGGGGCAGGGGGCGTGAATGAGCAGTTCTTC.

The chain employs TRBV5-4 and TRBJ2-3, with TRBD2 identical over 11 bases. The CDR3 totals 16 residues. J was trimmed by 3 bases and V by 2 bases; bases with no gene match: 5. Per germline, CDR1 SGHNT and CDR2 YYREEE (reference sequence). The CDR3 bases are TGTGCCAGCAGCTTTGGAACTAGCGGGAGTACAGATACGCAGTATTTT. Translated, it gives CASSFGTSGSTDTQYF.

The V gene is TRBV12-5, the J gene TRBJ1-4; 7 bases match TRBD1. The CDR3 contains 17 residues. The germline CDR1 and CDR2 sequences are LGHNT and FRNRAP. With 1 base clipped from V and 3 bases from J, the junction kept 8 bases outside the gene matches. The CDR3 DNA reads TGTGCTAGTGGTTTGGACCTACGGACAGGCGCTAATGAAAAACTGTTTTTT. Protein product: CASGLDLRTGANEKLFF.